Given below is one T cell receptor (beta chain) in context. No cognate antigen has been identified for it. It has no much larger one-base neighbor in the sample; base qualities were not kept. For sequencing of the TCRbeta CDR3 region, genomic DNA was extracted from the sorted cells. The immunoSEQ Assay was used to sequence the TCRbeta CDR3 regions. TCRdb provides this immuneACCESS table in a form limited to in-frame rearrangements. Some clones are lacking; in checked studies, under half of them reflect an unresolved V gene, and why the rest are absent is not known. The table for this sample lists about 100,000 clones; about 91% of them were counted only once. The ten largest clonotypes hold approximately 0.58% of the sample. The CDR3, cysteine through phenylalanine, is 16 amino acids long. Of all the DNA, just the CDR3 is kept, 48 bases in frame from base 1. The V end loses 2 bases and the J end loses 5 bases, and a stretch of 16 bases separates them. The CDR1 and CDR2 encoded by the germline V gene (reference sequence) are MNHEY and SMNVEV.

The sample is drawn from a study of OX40 agonist ivuxolimab in advanced cancers. Regarding the complete study: Ivuxolimab was a fully human IgG2 agonistic monoclonal antibody targeting the costimulatory receptor OX40 (CD134). Intravenous ivuxolimab was administered to patients every 2 weeks at six dose levels: 0.01, 0.1, 0.3, 1.5, 3 and 10 mg/kg. Among the 50 to 55 dose-escalation patients, around 19 had hepatocellular carcinoma, some 15 melanoma, 9 renal cell carcinoma and 9 head and neck cancer. The dose-escalation cohort was almost 85% male with a mean age of around 64 years, ranging from roughly 23 to 80. Prior anti-PD-1, anti-PD-L1 or anti-CTLA-4 therapy was permitted, and 30% to 45% of dose-escalation patients had received checkpoint inhibitors. Partial responses occurred in three dose-escalation patients, of whom one had hepatocellular carcinoma and two had cutaneous melanoma. The point of sequencing TCRbeta in the periphery was to test whether ivuxolimab changed TCR sequence diversity and drove clonal T-cell expansion. The paper describes the monotherapy dose-escalation part (N ≈ 50 patients) of the phase I trial of ivuxolimab.

Patients with a history of autoimmune disease or receiving systemic immunosuppression were excluded from the trial. In every dose cohort, peripheral blood was drawn for TCR sequencing at baseline, cycle 4 day 1, and cycle 7 day 1. The samples were drawn from a first-in-human, open-label, multicenter phase I dose-escalation trial of ivuxolimab. Adults with locally advanced or metastatic melanoma, renal cell, hepatocellular, or head and neck squamous cell carcinoma were enrolled in the trial. Before TCR sequencing, CD4+ T cells and CD8+ T cells from peripheral blood were sorted into separate populations. The paper's findings and limits, for the study overall: The antigen specificity of the peripheral T cells that underwent clonal expansion was not determined. Low levels of normalized T-cell clonal expansion were also seen in some patients who did not respond. At doses of 0.1 to 3.0 mg/kg, clonal expansion of both CD4+ and CD8+ T cells in blood was seen between baseline and week 6. After ivuxolimab, more expanded clones were found on average in CD8+ T cells than in CD4+ T cells. Partial responders in the 0.1-3.0 mg/kg groups had among the lowest normalized peripheral clonal expansion, especially among CD8+ T cells.

The material was CD4+ or CD8+ T cells sorted from blood, obtained in a trial of the OX40 agonist ivuxolimab. The receptor was isolated from an adult with an advanced solid tumor such as melanoma, head and neck, liver or kidney cancer. Recombination linked TRBV27 to TRBJ1-5, with TRBD1 as a weak D call on 5 bases. The nucleotide sequence reads as follows: TGTGCCAGCAGTTTAAAGGTAAGGGACCCCGATCAGCCCCAGCATTTT. Translated, this is CASSLKVRDPDQPQHF.